This T cell receptor beta chain is drawn from a study of OX40 agonist ivuxolimab in advanced cancers. The CDR3 has 13 amino acids. V was shortened by 6 bases and J by 1 base, with 9 bases between the two germline ends. Per germline, CDR1 SNHLY and CDR2 FYNNEI. Clones were sequenced by immunoSEQ multiplex PCR, and TCRdb holds only the in-frame ones, with some missing. In the table there are about 77,000 clones, about 84% of which are singletons. The starting material was CD4+ or CD8+ T cells sorted from blood, obtained in a trial of the OX40 agonist ivuxolimab. The chain combines TRBV2 with TRBJ2-5, with TRBD1 as a possible D gene (6 bases). This TCR came from an adult with an advanced solid tumor such as melanoma, head and neck, liver or kidney cancer. The chain's CDR3 is CASRDSRQETQYF. CDR3 DNA sequence: TGTGCCAGCAGGGACAGTCGCCAAGAGACCCAGTACTTC.